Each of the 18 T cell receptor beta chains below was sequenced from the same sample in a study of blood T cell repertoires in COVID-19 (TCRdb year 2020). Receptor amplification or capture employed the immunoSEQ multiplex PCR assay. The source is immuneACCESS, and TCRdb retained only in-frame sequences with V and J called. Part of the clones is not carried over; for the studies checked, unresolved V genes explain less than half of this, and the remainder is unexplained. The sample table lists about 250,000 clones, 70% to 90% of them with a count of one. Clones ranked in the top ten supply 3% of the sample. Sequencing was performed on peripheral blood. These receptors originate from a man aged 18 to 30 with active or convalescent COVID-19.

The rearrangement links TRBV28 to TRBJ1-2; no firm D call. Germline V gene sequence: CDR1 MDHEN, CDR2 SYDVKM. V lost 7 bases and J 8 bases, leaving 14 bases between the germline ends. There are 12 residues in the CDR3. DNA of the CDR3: TGTGCCAGCACCGAGAAGACTTGGGGCTACACCTTC. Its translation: CASTEKTWGYTF.

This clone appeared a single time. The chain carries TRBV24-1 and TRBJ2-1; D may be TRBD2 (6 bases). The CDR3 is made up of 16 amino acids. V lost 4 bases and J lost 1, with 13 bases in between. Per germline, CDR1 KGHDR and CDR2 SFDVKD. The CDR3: CATSDPGLASYNEQFF. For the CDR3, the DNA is TGTGCCACCAGTGACCCAGGGCTAGCGTCCTACAATGAGCAGTTCTTC.

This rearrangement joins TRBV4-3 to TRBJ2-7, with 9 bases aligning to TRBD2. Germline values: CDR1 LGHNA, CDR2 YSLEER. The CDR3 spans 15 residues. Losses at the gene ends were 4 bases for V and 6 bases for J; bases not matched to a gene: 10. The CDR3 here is CASSLGEGLASEQYF. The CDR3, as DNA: TGCGCCAGCAGCCTCGGGGAAGGACTAGCGAGCGAGCAGTACTTC.

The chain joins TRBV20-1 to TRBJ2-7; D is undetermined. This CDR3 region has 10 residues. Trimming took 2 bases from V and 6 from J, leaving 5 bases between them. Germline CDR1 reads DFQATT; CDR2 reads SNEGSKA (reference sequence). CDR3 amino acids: CSARQVEQYF. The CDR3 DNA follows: TGCAGTGCTAGACAGGTCGAGCAGTACTTC.

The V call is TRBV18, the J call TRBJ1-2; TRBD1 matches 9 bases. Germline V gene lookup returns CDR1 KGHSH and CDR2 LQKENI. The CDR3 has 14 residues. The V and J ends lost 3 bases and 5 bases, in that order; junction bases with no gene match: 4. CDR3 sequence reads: CASSPRDRAYGYTF. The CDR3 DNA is TGTGCCAGCTCACCCCGGGACAGGGCGTATGGCTACACCTTC.

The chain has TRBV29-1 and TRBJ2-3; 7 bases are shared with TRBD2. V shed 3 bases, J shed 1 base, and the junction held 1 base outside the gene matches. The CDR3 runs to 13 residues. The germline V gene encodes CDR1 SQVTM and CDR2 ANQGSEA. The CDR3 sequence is CSVEGGGTDTQYF. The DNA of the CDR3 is TGCAGCGTTGAGGGGGGGGGCACAGATACGCAGTATTTT.

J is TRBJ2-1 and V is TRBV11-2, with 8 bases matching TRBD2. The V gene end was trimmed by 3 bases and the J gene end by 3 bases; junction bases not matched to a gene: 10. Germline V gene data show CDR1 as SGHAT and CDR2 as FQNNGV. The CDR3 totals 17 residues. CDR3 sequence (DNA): TGTGCCAGCAGCTTGGGCGGGGGGCTACGAGACTACAATGAGCAGTTCTTC. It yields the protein CASSLGGGLRDYNEQFF.

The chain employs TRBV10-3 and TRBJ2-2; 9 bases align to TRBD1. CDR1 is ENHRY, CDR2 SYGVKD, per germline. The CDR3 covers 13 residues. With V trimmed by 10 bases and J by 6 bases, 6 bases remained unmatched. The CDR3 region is CATQGAIPGELFF. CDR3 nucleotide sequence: TGTGCCACACAGGGGGCTATCCCCGGGGAGCTGTTTTTT.

The CDR3 protein is CASSKCGGSDYGYTF. The CDR3 bases are TGTGCCAGCAGCAAATGCGGGGGGTCCGACTATGGCTACACCTTC. The V call is TRBV21-1, the J call TRBJ1-2. TRBV21-1 has pseudogene status. The CDR3 length is 15 residues.

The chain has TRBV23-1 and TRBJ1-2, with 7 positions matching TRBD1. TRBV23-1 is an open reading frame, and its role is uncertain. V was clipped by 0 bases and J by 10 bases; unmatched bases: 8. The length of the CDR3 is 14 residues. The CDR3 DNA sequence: TGCGCCAGCAGTCAATCCTGGGACAGATCCGACTACACCTTC. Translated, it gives CASSQSWDRSDYTF.

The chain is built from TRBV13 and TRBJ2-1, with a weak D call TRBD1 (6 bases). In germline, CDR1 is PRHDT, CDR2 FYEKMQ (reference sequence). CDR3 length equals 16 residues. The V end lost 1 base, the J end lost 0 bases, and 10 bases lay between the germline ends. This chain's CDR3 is CASSLVQGSSYNEQFF. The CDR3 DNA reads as TGTGCCAGCAGCTTAGTGCAGGGGAGCTCCTACAATGAGCAGTTCTTC.

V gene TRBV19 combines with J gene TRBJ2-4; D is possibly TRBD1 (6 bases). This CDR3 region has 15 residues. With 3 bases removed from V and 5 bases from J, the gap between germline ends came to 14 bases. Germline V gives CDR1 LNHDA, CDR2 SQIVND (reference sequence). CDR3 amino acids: CASSMEPGEQNIQYF. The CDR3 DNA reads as TGTGCCAGTAGTATGGAGCCAGGGGAGCAAAACATTCAGTACTTC. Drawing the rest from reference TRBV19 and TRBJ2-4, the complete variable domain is DGGITQSPKYLFRKEGQNVTLSCEQNLNHDAMYWYRQDPGQGLRLIYYSQIVNDFQKGDIAEGYSVSREKKESFPLTVTSAQKNPTAFYLCASSMEPGEQNIQYFGAGTRLSVL.

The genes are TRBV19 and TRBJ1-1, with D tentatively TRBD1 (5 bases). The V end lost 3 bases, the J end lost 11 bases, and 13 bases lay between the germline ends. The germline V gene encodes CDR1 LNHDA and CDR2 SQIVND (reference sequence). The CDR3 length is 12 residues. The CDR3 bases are TGTGCCAGTAGTATCGACAGAAGGCAGGCTTTCTTT. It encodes CASSIDRRQAFF.

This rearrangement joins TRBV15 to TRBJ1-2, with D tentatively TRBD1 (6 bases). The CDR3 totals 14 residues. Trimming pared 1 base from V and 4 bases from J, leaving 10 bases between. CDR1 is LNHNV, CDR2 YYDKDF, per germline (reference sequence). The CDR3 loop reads CATSRGTDFYGYTF. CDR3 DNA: TGTGCCACCAGCAGAGGGACAGATTTCTATGGCTACACCTTC.

The CDR3 sequence: CASSSGTALAKNIQYF. The CDR3 DNA sequence: TGCGCCAGCAGCTCTGGGACAGCCCTAGCCAAAAACATTCAGTACTTC. The V and J genes are TRBV5-1 and TRBJ2-4; TRBD1 matches 7 bases. The V gene end was trimmed by 3 bases and the J gene end by 0 bases; junction bases not matched to a gene: 6. The CDR3 is 16 amino acids. The germline V gene encodes CDR1 SGHRS and CDR2 YFSETQ.

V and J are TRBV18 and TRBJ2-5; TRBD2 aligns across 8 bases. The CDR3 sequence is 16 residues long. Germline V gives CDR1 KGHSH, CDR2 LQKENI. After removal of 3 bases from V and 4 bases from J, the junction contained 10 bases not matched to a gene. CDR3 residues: CASSPARIAGIETQYF. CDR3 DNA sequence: TGTGCCAGCTCACCTGCAAGGATAGCGGGAATAGAGACCCAGTACTTC.

In DNA, the CDR3 is TGTGCCAGCTCAGGCGCTACCGGGACAGAGAATCAGCCCCAGCATTTT. Its translation is CASSGATGTENQPQHF. This chain joins TRBV18 and TRBJ1-5; 7 positions agree with TRBD1. CDR1 and CDR2 from the germline V gene are KGHSH and LQKENI. The CDR3 has 16 residues. The V gene end was trimmed by 5 bases and the J gene end by 4 bases; junction bases not matched to a gene: 11.

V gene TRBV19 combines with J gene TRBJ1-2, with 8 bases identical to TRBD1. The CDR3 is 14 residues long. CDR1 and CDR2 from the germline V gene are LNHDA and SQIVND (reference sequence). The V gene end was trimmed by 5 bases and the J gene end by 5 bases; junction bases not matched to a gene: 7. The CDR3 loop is CASSAGGDRYGYTF. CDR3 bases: TGTGCCAGTAGTGCAGGGGGCGACCGGTATGGCTACACCTTC.